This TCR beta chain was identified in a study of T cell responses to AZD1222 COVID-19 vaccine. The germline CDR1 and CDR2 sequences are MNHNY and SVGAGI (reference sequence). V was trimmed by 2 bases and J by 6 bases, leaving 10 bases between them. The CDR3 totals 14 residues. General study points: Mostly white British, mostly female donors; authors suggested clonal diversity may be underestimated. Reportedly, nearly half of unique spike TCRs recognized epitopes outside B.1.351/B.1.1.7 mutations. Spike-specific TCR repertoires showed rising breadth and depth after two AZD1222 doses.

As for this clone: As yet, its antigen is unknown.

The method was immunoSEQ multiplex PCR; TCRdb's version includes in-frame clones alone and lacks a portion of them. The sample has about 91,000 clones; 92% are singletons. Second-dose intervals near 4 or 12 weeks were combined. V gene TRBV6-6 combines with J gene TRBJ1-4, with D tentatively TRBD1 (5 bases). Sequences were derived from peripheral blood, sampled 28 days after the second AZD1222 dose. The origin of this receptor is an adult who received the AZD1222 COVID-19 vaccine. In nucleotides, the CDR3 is TGTGCCAGCAGTTACAGGGGAAAGGATGAAAAACTGTTTTTT. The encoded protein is CASSYRGKDEKLFF.